These 14 T cell receptor beta chains came from one sample sequenced in a study of blood T cells in healthy people across ages. With a J-beta primer mix and a sample-barcoded 5' primer, a second PCR ran 7 to 11 cycles. TCRdb processed the 5' RACE reads anew with MiXCR; each CDR3 protein has one entry. This sample has 850,000 to 1,300,000 distinct CDR3 sequences; 45% occur once, and the top ten carry 18%. The sequencing input was blood. The receptors derive from a woman between 55 and 75 years old in good health.

This clonotype was counted only a few times. V usage is TRBV4-2 and J usage is TRBJ2-3; D is possibly TRBD1 (6 bases). Between the trimmed V and J ends, which lost 0 bases and 3 bases, there was a span of 13 bases. From germline, CDR1 is LGHNA and CDR2 YNFKEQ. The CDR3 covers 16 residues. Here the CDR3 DNA reads TGTGCCAGCAGCCAAGATGGAGCAGGGGTTACAGATACGCAGTATTTT. The encoded protein is CASSQDGAGVTDTQYF.

This chain joins TRBV9 and TRBJ2-7, with a tentative D call TRBD1 (5 bases). Trimming took 0 bases from V and 0 from J, leaving 7 bases between them. Germline V CDR1 and CDR2: SGDLS, YYNGEE. There are 14 residues in the CDR3. CDR3 protein: CASSVAGFSYEQYF. DNA for the CDR3: TGTGCCAGCAGCGTAGCAGGGTTCTCCTACGAGCAGTACTTC.

Comment on this clonotype: This may be a read error, as it is one base from a much larger clone. The chain joins TRBV9 to TRBJ2-3; 8 bases map to TRBD2. V was clipped by 3 bases and J by 2 bases; unmatched bases: 8. This CDR3 comprises 16 residues. CDR1 SGDLS and CDR2 YYNGEE come from the germline V gene. CDR3 sequence (DNA): TGTGCCAGCAGCGCCCGACTAGCGTCCGTCACAGATACGCAGTATTTT. Amino acid sequence: CASSARLASVTDTQYF.

This chain joins TRBV12-3 or TRBV12-4 and TRBJ2-7; 9 nucleotides align to TRBD1. The V gene end was trimmed by 6 bases and the J gene end by 2 bases; junction bases not matched to a gene: 8. This CDR3 is 15 amino acids long. The CDR3 DNA sequence: TGTGCCAGCAGGCCCCCGGGACAGGGAGCCTACGAGCAGTACTTC. Protein: CASRPPGQGAYEQYF.

The chain links TRBV6-5 to TRBJ2-5; D remains unclear. V was clipped by 5 bases and J by 11 bases, with 27 bases between them. This CDR3 is 16 amino acids long. CDR1 and CDR2 (germline): MNHEY, SVGAGI. The chain's CDR3 is CASSLRIGPPGYKQYF. The DNA of the CDR3 is TGTGCCAGCAGTCTACGGATCGGACCTCCTGGCTACAAGCAGTACTTC.

This rearrangement joins TRBV30 to TRBJ2-3; perhaps TRBD1 as D (6 bases). V lost 1 base and J 5 bases, leaving 10 bases between the germline ends. This CDR3 spans 13 amino acids. The germline V gene has CDR1 GTSNPN and CDR2 SVGIG (reference sequence). The CDR3 DNA reads TGTGCCTGGAGTGCACAGGGCAGAGATACGCAGTATTTT. Translated, it gives CAWSAQGRDTQYF.

V and J are TRBV28 and TRBJ2-3; D perhaps matches TRBD1 (6 bases). Between the trimmed V and J ends, which lost 2 bases and 2 bases, there was a span of 17 bases. Germline V gives CDR1 MDHEN, CDR2 SYDVKM. This CDR3 is built from 17 residues. CDR3: CASSLVQGTTFTDTQYF. Written as DNA, the CDR3 is TGTGCCAGCAGTTTAGTTCAGGGGACAACTTTCACAGATACGCAGTATTTT.

This chain joins TRBV4-2 and TRBJ2-7; 7 positions match TRBD2. Trimming removed 3 bases from V and 5 bases from J; junction bases left unmatched: 10. The length of the CDR3 is 15 residues. The V gene's germline CDR1 is LGHNA and CDR2 YNFKEQ. CDR3 DNA: TGTGCCAGCAGCCACGGGGTTGCGGGAGCGAACGAGCAGTACTTC. Translation: CASSHGVAGANEQYF.

The rearrangement joins TRBV7-9 to TRBJ2-6; D is uncertain. CDR1 and CDR2 from the germline V gene are SEHNR and FQNEAQ (reference sequence). The CDR3 runs to 16 residues. V was cut by 2 bases and J by 2 bases, with 10 bases left in between. The CDR3 loop reads CASSLRWGTGANVLTF. The CDR3 nucleotides read TGTGCCAGCAGCTTACGTTGGGGTACTGGGGCCAACGTCCTGACTTTC.

The V call is TRBV9, the J call TRBJ2-2; TRBD1 agrees at 7 bases. The CDR3 totals 13 residues. Germline V gives CDR1 SGDLS, CDR2 YYNGEE. V shed 4 bases and J 13 bases; nucleotides not matched to a gene: 10. CDR3 sequence: CASSRDSERRLFF. The DNA for the CDR3 is TGTGCCAGCAGCCGGGACAGCGAAAGGAGGCTGTTTTTT.

This chain links TRBV6-6 with TRBJ1-6; no firm D call. The V end lost 3 bases, the J end lost 5 bases, and 11 bases lay between the germline ends. Germline CDR1 MNHNY, CDR2 SVGAGI (reference sequence). This CDR3 has 15 amino acids. The CDR3, as DNA: TGTGCCAGCAGTTATGCCCTTGCCCATAATTCACCCCTCCACTTT. It translates to CASSYALAHNSPLHF.

There are a few counts of this clonotype. The J gene is TRBJ2-1, the V gene TRBV7-8; 10 bases line up with TRBD2. Germline V gene lookup returns CDR1 SGHVS and CDR2 FQNEAQ. The J segment lost 8 bases and the V segment lost 5 bases, leaving 9 bases of the junction unmatched. The CDR3 runs 15 residues. CDR3 DNA sequence: TGTGCCAGCAGCCAATTAGCGGGAGGAACGGATGAGCAGTTCTTC. It encodes CASSQLAGGTDEQFF. Filled out from reference TRBV7-8 and TRBJ2-1, the complete variable domain reads GAGVSQSPRYKVAKRGQDVALRCDPISGHVSLFWYQQALGQGPEFLTYFQNEAQLDKSGLPSDRFFAERPEGSVSTLKIQRTQQEDSAVYLCASSQLAGGTDEQFFGPGTRLTVL.

The J gene is TRBJ1-5, the V gene TRBV28, with D possibly being TRBD1 (6 bases). The CDR3 is 14 residues long. Germline-derived CDR1 and CDR2 are MDHEN and SYDVKM. Deletions cut 6 bases from V and 4 bases from J, with 13 bases between. CDR3 in amino acids: CASREGGLNQPQHF. DNA for the CDR3: TGTGCCAGCAGGGAAGGGGGTTTGAATCAGCCCCAGCATTTT.

This clonotype has a count of ten or more. The chain couples TRBV5-1 to TRBJ2-6, with 8 bases fitting TRBD2. V shed 2 bases, J shed 1 base, and the junction held 2 bases outside the gene matches. This CDR3 is 16 amino acids long. Germline V gene data show CDR1 as SGHRS and CDR2 as YFSETQ. The CDR3 reads CASSFPGGSGANVLTF. The CDR3 bases are TGCGCCAGCAGCTTCCCGGGGGGGTCTGGGGCCAACGTCCTGACTTTC.